This T cell receptor (beta chain) was identified in a study of read filtering for tumor transcriptome and immune sequencing. The overall study: Fewer than 10 patients were R-ISS I, 16 were R-ISS II, roughly 7 were R-ISS III.

Remarks on this clonotype: One end of the junction varies from germline; a read error may be responsible.

The germline CDR1 and CDR2 sequences are MNHNS and SASEGT. CDR3 length equals 16 residues. The library was built from around 0.4 ug RNA with molecular barcoded adaptors for alpha/delta and beta/gamma chains. TCRdb reanalysed the reads using MiXCR and keeps one entry per CDR3 protein. The table lists 20,000 to 25,000 distinct CDR3 sequences, approximately 15% of them singletons. The specimen was a population of CD138-negative cells sorted from bone marrow. The receptor was isolated from a donor aged 40 or older with multiple myeloma. This chain joins TRBV6-1 and TRBJ2-2; maybe TRBD2 (5 bases). For the CDR3, the DNA is TGTGCCAGCAGTGAAAGAATAGGCGCGAACACCGGGGAGCTGTCTTTT. It encodes CASSERIGANTGELSF.